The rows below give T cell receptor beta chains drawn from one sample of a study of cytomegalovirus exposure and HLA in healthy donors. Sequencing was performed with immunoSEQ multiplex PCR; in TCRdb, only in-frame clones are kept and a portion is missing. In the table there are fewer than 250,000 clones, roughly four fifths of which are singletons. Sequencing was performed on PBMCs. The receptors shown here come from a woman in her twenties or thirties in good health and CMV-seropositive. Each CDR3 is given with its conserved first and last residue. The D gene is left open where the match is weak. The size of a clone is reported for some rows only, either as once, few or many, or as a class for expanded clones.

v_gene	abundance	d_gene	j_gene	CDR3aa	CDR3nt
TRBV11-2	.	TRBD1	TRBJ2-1	CASSPGTGSDEQFF	TGTGCCAGCAGCCCAGGGACAGGCTCCGATGAGCAGTTCTTC
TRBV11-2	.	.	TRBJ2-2	CASSLRAETGELFF	TGTGCCAGCAGCTTACGAGCGGAGACCGGGGAGCTGTTTTTT
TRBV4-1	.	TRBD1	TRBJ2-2	CASSQAQGVTGELFF	TGCGCCAGCAGCCAAGCACAGGGGGTCACCGGGGAGCTGTTTTTT
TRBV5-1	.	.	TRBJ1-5	CASSLGTDQPQHF	TGCGCCAGCAGCTTGGGTACAGATCAGCCCCAGCATTTT
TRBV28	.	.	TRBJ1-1	CASSLYWGTTEAFF	TGTGCCAGCAGCCTCTATTGGGGCACCACTGAAGCTTTCTTT
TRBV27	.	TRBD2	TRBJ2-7	CASRLSGSPSYEQYF	TGTGCCAGCAGACTTAGCGGGAGCCCCTCCTACGAGCAGTACTTC
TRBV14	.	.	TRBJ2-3	CASSQAISSTDTQYF	TGTGCCAGCAGCCAAGCTATCTCCAGCACAGATACGCAGTATTTT
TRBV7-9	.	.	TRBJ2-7	CASSLNRAPYEQYF	TGTGCCAGCAGCTTAAACAGGGCCCCCTACGAGCAGTACTTC
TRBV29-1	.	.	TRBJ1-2	CSVEGYENDRGVSYTF	TGCAGCGTTGAAGGTTATGAGAACGACCGCGGGGTGAGCTACACCTTC
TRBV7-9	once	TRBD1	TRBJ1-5	CASSLGDRGNHQPQHF	TGTGCCAGCAGCTTGGGGGACAGGGGAAATCATCAGCCCCAGCATTTT
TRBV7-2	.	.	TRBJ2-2	CASRLGLTFGELFF	TGTGCCAGCCGCTTAGGACTGACGTTCGGGGAGCTGTTTTTT
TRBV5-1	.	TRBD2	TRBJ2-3	CASSLTSGISTDTQYF	TGCGCCAGCAGCCTGACTAGCGGGATTAGCACAGATACGCAGTATTTT
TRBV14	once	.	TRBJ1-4	CASSPYRAPNEKLFF	TGTGCCAGCAGCCCCTACAGGGCACCTAATGAAAAACTGTTTTTT
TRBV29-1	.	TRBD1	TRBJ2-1	CSVETPGGARQHNEQFF	TGCAGCGTTGAAACGCCAGGGGGAGCGAGACAACACAATGAGCAGTTCTTC
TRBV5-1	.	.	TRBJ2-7	CASSLLPGEAYEQYF	TGCGCCAGCAGCTTGCTTCCGGGAGAAGCCTACGAGCAGTACTTC
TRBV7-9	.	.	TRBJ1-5	CASSLGGASNQPQHF	TGTGCCAGCAGCTTAGGGGGAGCTAGCAATCAGCCCCAGCATTTT
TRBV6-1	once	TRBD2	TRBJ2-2	CASSEIGTRDTGELFF	TGTGCCAGCAGTGAAATCGGGACTAGAGACACCGGGGAGCTGTTTTTT
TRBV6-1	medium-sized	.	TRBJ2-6	CASSDNSGANVLTF	TGTGCCAGCAGTGACAACTCTGGGGCCAACGTCCTGACTTTC
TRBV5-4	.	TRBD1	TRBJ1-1	CASSQTGGLGNTEAFF	TGTGCCAGCAGCCAGACAGGGGGCCTTGGGAACACTGAAGCTTTCTTT
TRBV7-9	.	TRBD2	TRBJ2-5	CASSSPRLAQETQYF	TGTGCCAGCAGCTCCCCTCGACTAGCGCAAGAGACCCAGTACTTC
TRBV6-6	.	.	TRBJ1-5	CASSPQGHQPQHF	TGTGCCAGCAGCCCCCAGGGCCATCAGCCCCAGCATTTT
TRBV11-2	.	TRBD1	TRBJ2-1	CASSWGTDNEQFF	TGTGCCAGCAGCTGGGGGACAGACAATGAGCAGTTCTTC
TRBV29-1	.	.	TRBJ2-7	CSVESADRESYEQYF	TGCAGCGTTGAGAGTGCCGACAGAGAGAGCTACGAGCAGTACTTC
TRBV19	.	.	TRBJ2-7	CASSRGGGVNYEQYF	TGTGCCAGTAGCCGGGGTGGCGGGGTTAACTACGAGCAGTACTTC
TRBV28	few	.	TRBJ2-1	CASSSLQGWDNEQFF	TGTGCCAGCAGTTCCCTACAGGGTTGGGACAATGAGCAGTTCTTC
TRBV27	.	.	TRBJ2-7	CASSLIPGSYEQYF	TGTGCCAGCAGTTTGATACCAGGCTCCTACGAGCAGTACTTC
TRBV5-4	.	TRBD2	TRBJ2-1	CASRVSTSGGFTGQFF	TGTGCCAGCAGGGTATCGACTAGCGGGGGATTTACGGGGCAGTTCTTC
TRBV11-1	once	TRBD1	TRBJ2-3	CASSLGDRRTDTQYF	TGTGCCAGCAGCTTGGGGGACAGGCGCACAGATACGCAGTATTTT
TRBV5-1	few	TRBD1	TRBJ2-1	CASSLRQGGSYNEQFF	TGCGCCAGCAGCCTACGACAGGGCGGCTCCTACAATGAGCAGTTCTTC
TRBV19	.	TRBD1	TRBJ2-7	CAAGTGSYEQYF	TGTGCGGCCGGGACAGGCTCCTACGAGCAGTACTTC
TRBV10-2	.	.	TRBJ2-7	CASQEAGVPYEQYF	TGCGCCAGCCAGGAAGCGGGCGTTCCCTACGAGCAGTACTTC
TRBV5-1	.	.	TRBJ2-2	CASSLGPGNTGELFF	TGCGCCAGCAGCTTGGGTCCGGGAAACACCGGGGAGCTGTTTTTT
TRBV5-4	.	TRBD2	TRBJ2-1	CASSPRGGDEQFF	TGTGCCAGCAGCCCCCGGGGGGGCGATGAGCAGTTCTTC
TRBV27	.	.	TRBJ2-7	CASSDLGRSYEQYF	TGTGCCAGCAGTGACTTAGGAAGAAGCTACGAGCAGTACTTC
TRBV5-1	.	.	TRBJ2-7	CASRHPAAYEQYF	TGCGCCAGCAGGCACCCAGCGGCCTACGAGCAGTACTTC
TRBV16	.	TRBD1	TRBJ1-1	CASSQHGGTVIAFF	TGTGCCAGCAGCCAACACGGAGGGACAGTTATAGCTTTCTTT
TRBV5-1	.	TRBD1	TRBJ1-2	CASSLSQTGQGVSGYTF	TGCGCCAGCAGCTTGTCTCAAACGGGACAGGGAGTAAGTGGCTACACCTTC
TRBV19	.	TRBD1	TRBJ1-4	CASSIQGASNEKLFF	TGTGCCAGTAGTATTCAGGGGGCATCAAATGAAAAACTGTTTTTT
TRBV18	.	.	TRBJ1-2	CASSPPIRGYGYTF	TGTGCCAGCTCACCACCGATTCGGGGCTATGGCTACACCTTC
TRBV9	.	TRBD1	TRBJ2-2	CASKGTGETGELFF	TGTGCCAGCAAAGGGACAGGCGAGACCGGGGAGCTGTTTTTT
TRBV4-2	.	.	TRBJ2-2	CASSRSGGGASGELFF	TGTGCCAGCAGCCGAAGTGGAGGGGGCGCGTCCGGGGAGCTGTTTTTT
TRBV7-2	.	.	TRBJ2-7	CASSPNQGGSEQYF	TGTGCCAGCAGCCCCAACCAAGGAGGAAGCGAGCAGTACTTC
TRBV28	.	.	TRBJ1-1	CASSFRGAAEAFF	TGTGCCAGCAGTTTTCGGGGGGCCGCTGAAGCTTTCTTT
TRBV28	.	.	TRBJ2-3	CASSKRGRQPTDTQYF	TGTGCCAGCAGCAAAAGGGGCAGACAACCCACAGATACGCAGTATTTT
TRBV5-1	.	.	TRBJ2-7	CASSLGNPVYEQYF	TGCGCCAGCAGCTTGGGAAACCCGGTCTACGAGCAGTACTTC